This paragraph covers one T cell receptor beta chain sequence. Its antigen remains unidentified. The data belong to a study of CD8 T cells in ankylosing spondylitis. Study results and caveats: In ankylosing spondylitis blood, a motif of roughly 8 highly homologous TCR beta variants appeared characteristic. The authors reported significant enrichment of disease-linked clones in matched ankylosing spondylitis synovial fluid.

The CDR3 has 15 residues. Germline loops: CDR1 SGHVS, CDR2 FNYEAQ. Between the trimmed V and J ends, which lost 2 bases and 0 bases, there was a span of 10 bases. In TCRdb, the 5' RACE reads were re-called with MiXCR into one record per CDR3 protein. Among hundreds of thousands of distinct CDR3 sequences listed, more than 25% were seen once. This chain links TRBV7-6 with TRBJ1-1; D is undetermined. Sequenced input: blood, either unsorted or a sorted T cell fraction (not recorded which). The sequence derives from a male donor with ankylosing spondylitis. The DNA for the CDR3 is TGTGCCAGCAGCTTAATCGGTGCCCTGAACACTGAAGCTTTCTTT. Translation: CASSLIGALNTEAFF. The full variable domain, with the rest looked up from reference TRBV7-6 and TRBJ1-1, is GAGVSQSPRYKVTKRGQDVALRCDPISGHVSLYWYRQALGQGPEFLTYFNYEAQQDKSGLPNDRFSAERPEGSISTLTIQRTEQRDSAMYRCASSLIGALNTEAFFGQGTRLTVV.